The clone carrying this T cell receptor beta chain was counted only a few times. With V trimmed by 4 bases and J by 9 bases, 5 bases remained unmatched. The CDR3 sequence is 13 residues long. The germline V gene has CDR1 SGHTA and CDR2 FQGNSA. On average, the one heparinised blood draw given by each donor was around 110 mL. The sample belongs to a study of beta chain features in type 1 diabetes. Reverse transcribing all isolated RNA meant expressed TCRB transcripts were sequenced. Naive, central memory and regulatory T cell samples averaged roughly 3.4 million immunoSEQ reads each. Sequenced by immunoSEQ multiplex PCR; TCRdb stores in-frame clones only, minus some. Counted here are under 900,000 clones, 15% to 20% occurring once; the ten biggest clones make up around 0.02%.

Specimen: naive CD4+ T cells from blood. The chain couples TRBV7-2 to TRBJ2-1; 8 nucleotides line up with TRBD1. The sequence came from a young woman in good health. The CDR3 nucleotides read TGTGCCAGCAGCTGGGTGGACAGGGTTGAGCAGTTCTTC. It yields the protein CASSWVDRVEQFF.